Listed below are T cell receptor beta chains from one sample, sequenced in a study of response to subunit inactivated influenza vaccine. TCRdb redid the calling of the RT-PCR reads with MiXCR, one entry per CDR3 protein. The sample has 650,000 to 700,000 distinct CDR3 sequences, 15% to 19% seen once; the top ten hold approximately 10%. Source: PBMCs from blood, taken 12 days after vaccination. The receptor source for this set is a man aged 50 to 59 who received an inactivated influenza vaccine. CDR3s include the opening cysteine and the closing phenylalanine or tryptophan. D genes are given only for firm matches. Size is stated for part of the rows, as once, few or many counts, or as a class when the clone is expanded.

V	J	size	D	DNA	CDR3
TRBV28	TRBJ2-5	few	TRBD1	TGTGCCAGCAGTCGCCCATCGGACAGGCCCCAGATACCGCTGGCAGAGACCCAGTACTTC	CASSRPSDRPQIPLAETQYF
TRBV29-1	TRBJ2-7	NA	NA	TGCAGCGTTGAAGTTCCCGGGTCTTCTCGGGAGCAGTACTTC	CSVEVPGSSREQYF
TRBV10-3	TRBJ2-5	few	NA	TGTGCCATCAGCGATTCCGGGGGTGAAGAGACCCAGTACTTC	CAISDSGGEETQYF
TRBV20-1	TRBJ1-2	few	TRBD1	TGCAGTGCTAGCGGACAGGGGGTCTCCTATGGCTACACCTTC	CSASGQGVSYGYTF
TRBV7-9	TRBJ2-1	few	TRBD2	TGTGCCAGCAGCTTAAGGGCTAGCGGGAGTGGTGAGCAGTTCTTC	CASSLRASGSGEQFF
TRBV11-2	TRBJ2-3	NA	NA	TGTGCCAGCAGCTTAGATTGGGGGGGGCCGGGAGATACGCAGTATTTT	CASSLDWGGPGDTQYF
TRBV4-3	TRBJ2-7	NA	TRBD2	TGCGCCAGCAGCCCCCGGGTAGCGGGGGAACGGAACGAGCAGTACTTC	CASSPRVAGERNEQYF
TRBV28	TRBJ2-7	NA	NA	TGTGCCAGCAGTCCCCCCTTTGGGGAGCAGTACTTC	CASSPPFGEQYF
TRBV6-2/TRBV6-3	TRBJ2-5	few	NA	TGTGCCAGCAGTTACAGGGTTGAGACCCAGTACTTC	CASSYRVETQYF
TRBV29-1	TRBJ2-1	many	NA	TGCAGCGCCAAGAAGTACAATGAGCAGTTCTTC	CSAKKYNEQFF
TRBV20-1	TRBJ1-5	NA	TRBD1	TGCAGTGCCGTTGGACAGGAAATGTTTGGCAATCAGCCCCAGCATTTT	CSAVGQEMFGNQPQHF
TRBV7-9	TRBJ1-1	NA	NA	TGTGCCAGCAGCTTAGCTTGGCAGATGAACACTGAAGCTTTCTTT	CASSLAWQMNTEAFF
TRBV11-2	TRBJ2-3	few	NA	TGTGCCAGCAGCTTAGAACCTAGCACAGATACGCAGTATTTT	CASSLEPSTDTQYF
TRBV29-1	TRBJ2-6	few	NA	TGCAGCGCACACATTTTTGGGGCCAACGTCCTGACTTTC	CSAHIFGANVLTF
TRBV20-1	TRBJ2-5	NA	NA	TGCAGTGCTGAGGGGCGACTAGGAATATCAGAGACCCAGTACTTC	CSAEGRLGISETQYF
TRBV3-1	TRBJ2-7	few	TRBD1	TGTGCCAGCAGCCCAAATCGACCGGGACAGGGGGTCCACGAGCAGTACTTC	CASSPNRPGQGVHEQYF
TRBV5-1	TRBJ2-7	few	NA	TGCGCCAGCAGCTTGGTGGAAAAACCCTACGAGCAGTACTTC	CASSLVEKPYEQYF
TRBV5-1	TRBJ2-5	few	NA	TGCGCCAGCAGCCGGCAGGGAGATAGAGAGACCCAGTACTTC	CASSRQGDRETQYF
TRBV7-6	TRBJ2-1	NA	TRBD2	TGTGCCAGCAGCTTAGGGGTTAGCGGGAGAGCTTTTGTCCATTCCAATGAGCAGTTCTTC	CASSLGVSGRAFVHSNEQFF
TRBV27	TRBJ2-1	few	NA	TGTGCCAGCAGTTTATCAATCTACAATGAGCAGTTCTTC	CASSLSIYNEQFF
TRBV7-2	TRBJ2-1	many	NA	TGTGCCAGCAGCTCACAGGGAGAGCAGTTCTTC	CASSSQGEQFF
TRBV7-9	TRBJ2-3	many	TRBD2	TGTGCCAGCAGCTTATCTCGGGGGGTCACAGATACGCAGTATTTT	CASSLSRGVTDTQYF
TRBV14	TRBJ2-7	NA	NA	TGTGCCAGCAGCCCTAGACCCGGGAGATACTACGAGCAGTACTTC	CASSPRPGRYYEQYF
TRBV7-3	TRBJ2-2	few	NA	TGTGCCAGCAGCCTGGGAGTTCCAGGGACCGGGGAGCTGTTTTTT	CASSLGVPGTGELFF
TRBV12-3/TRBV12-4	TRBJ2-3	many	NA	TGTGCCAGCAGTTTAGACGGGATGGCAGATACGCAGTATTTT	CASSLDGMADTQYF
TRBV12-3/TRBV12-4	TRBJ1-1	few	TRBD1	TGTGCCAGCAGTCATATACAGGGGAGGCGCTCTGAAGCTTTCTTT	CASSHIQGRRSEAFF
TRBV7-9	TRBJ2-5	few	TRBD1	TGTGCCAGCAGCGTCCTCAGACAGGGTTACCAAGAGACCCAGTACTTC	CASSVLRQGYQETQYF
TRBV29-1	TRBJ2-1	NA	TRBD2	TGCAGCGTTGAAGGTCGAGCGGGAGTGAAGAATGAGCAGTTCTTC	CSVEGRAGVKNEQFF
TRBV23-1	TRBJ2-1	NA	TRBD1	TGCGCCAGCGAATACAGGGGGGCCTCAGTGAATGAGCAGTTCTTC	CASEYRGASVNEQFF
TRBV18	TRBJ2-6	NA	TRBD1	TGTGCCAGCTCACAAAAGGGACAGGGGGTTATTCCCTCTGGGGCCAACGTCCTGACTTTC	CASSQKGQGVIPSGANVLTF
TRBV24-1	TRBJ2-1	few	NA	TGTGCCACCAGTGATCCTCTAGAGCCGGGCTACAATGAGCAGTTCTTC	CATSDPLEPGYNEQFF
TRBV7-2	TRBJ2-1	NA	TRBD2	TGTGCCAGCAGCAACGGACTAGTGCGGGGTGAGCAGTTCTTC	CASSNGLVRGEQFF
TRBV5-1	TRBJ1-1	few	NA	TGCGCCAGCAGCTTGGAGGTCAGGGCTGGGACTGAAGCTTTCTTT	CASSLEVRAGTEAFF
TRBV12-3/TRBV12-4	TRBJ2-1	NA	TRBD2	TGTGCCAGCAGTCCGGGACTAGCGGGACCCGGCTCCTACAATGAGCAGTTCTTC	CASSPGLAGPGSYNEQFF
TRBV4-1	TRBJ1-1	NA	NA	TGCGCCAGCACTCCCAGGATGCCAGGTCACACTGAAGCTTTCTTT	CASTPRMPGHTEAFF
TRBV6-4	TRBJ2-3	few	NA	TGTGCCAGCAGTGACTCGGGACACCCCACAGATACGCAGTATTTT	CASSDSGHPTDTQYF
TRBV5-1	TRBJ2-4	many	TRBD1	TGCGCCAGCAGCTTCGACCCTTTGGGACAGGGACCATTTCTAGCCAAAAACATTCAGTACTTC	CASSFDPLGQGPFLAKNIQYF
TRBV12-3/TRBV12-4	TRBJ1-2	NA	NA	TGTGCCAGCAGTTTATTTCGGGACTCCTATGGCTACACCTTC	CASSLFRDSYGYTF
TRBV4-1	TRBJ2-7	few	NA	TGCGCCAGCAGTAAGTGGGCCGAGACCAACTACGAGCAGTACTTC	CASSKWAETNYEQYF
TRBV5-1	TRBJ2-1	many	TRBD1	TGCGCCAGCAGCCCCCGGACAGGGACCTACAATGAGCAGTTCTTC	CASSPRTGTYNEQFF
TRBV7-2	TRBJ2-3	NA	NA	TGTGCCAGCAGCTTAGTGCGTAGCACAGATACGCAGTATTTT	CASSLVRSTDTQYF
TRBV6-2/TRBV6-3	TRBJ1-1	NA	TRBD1	TGTGCCAGCAGTTACCGGACAGGGTTCTTGAACACTGAAGCTTTCTTT	CASSYRTGFLNTEAFF
TRBV6-1	TRBJ2-3	NA	TRBD1	TGTGCCAGCAGATGGGACAGGGCGAGGACAGATACGCAGTATTTT	CASRWDRARTDTQYF
TRBV11-2	TRBJ1-6	few	NA	TGTGCCAGCAGCCTAGGGACCTCCTCACCCCTCCACTTT	CASSLGTSSPLHF
TRBV15	TRBJ2-5	few	TRBD2	TGTGCCACCAGCGCAGCGGGGGGCCGGTGGGAGACCCAGTACTTC	CATSAAGGRWETQYF
TRBV12-3/TRBV12-4	TRBJ1-1	few	NA	TGTGCCAGCAGTGCTGGGACTGAAAACACTGAAGCTTTCTTT	CASSAGTENTEAFF
TRBV12-3/TRBV12-4	TRBJ2-7	NA	NA	TGTGCCAGCAGTTTACAGGGCCTACCATCCCACGAGCAGTACTTC	CASSLQGLPSHEQYF
TRBV7-2	TRBJ2-1	few	NA	TGTGCCAGCAGCTTAGCTATTACCCGGTACAATGAGCAGTTCTTC	CASSLAITRYNEQFF
TRBV6-6	TRBJ2-1	few	NA	TGTGCCAGCAAGGCGAGCTCCTACAATGAGCAGTTCTTC	CASKASSYNEQFF
TRBV29-1	TRBJ2-5	NA	NA	TGCAGCGTTGCACTAGCCCAAGAGACCCAGTACTTC	CSVALAQETQYF
TRBV28	TRBJ1-2	few	NA	TGTGCCAGCAGTTTACCTGTCGGGGGCTATGGCTACACCTTC	CASSLPVGGYGYTF
TRBV5-5	TRBJ1-1	NA	NA	TGTGCCAGCAGCCCTTTGGCACAGATAAACACTGAAGCTTTCTTT	CASSPLAQINTEAFF
TRBV12-3/TRBV12-4	TRBJ2-3	many	NA	TGTGCCAGCAGTCCACTGGGGGGTTCCCATCTAGCAGATACGCAGTATTTT	CASSPLGGSHLADTQYF
TRBV28	TRBJ2-1	few	NA	TGTGCCAGCAGTTGGCTATCTGTCCACGACAATGAGCAGTTCTTC	CASSWLSVHDNEQFF
TRBV25-1	TRBJ2-1	once	NA	TGTGCCAGCAGTGAAGGTAGCAACAATGAGCAGTTCTTC	CASSEGSNNEQFF